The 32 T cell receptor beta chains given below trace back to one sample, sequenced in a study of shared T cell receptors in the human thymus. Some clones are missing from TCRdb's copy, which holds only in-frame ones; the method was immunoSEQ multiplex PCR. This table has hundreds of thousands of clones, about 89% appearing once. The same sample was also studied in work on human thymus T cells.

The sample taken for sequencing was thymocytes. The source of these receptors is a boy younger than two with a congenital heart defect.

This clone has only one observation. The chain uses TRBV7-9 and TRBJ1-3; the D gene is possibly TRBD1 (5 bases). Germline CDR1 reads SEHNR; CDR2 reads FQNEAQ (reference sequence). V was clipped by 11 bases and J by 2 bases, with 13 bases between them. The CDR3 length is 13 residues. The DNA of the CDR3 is TGTGCCGTAAATCGGGGGACTGGAAACACCATATATTTT. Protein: CAVNRGTGNTIYF.

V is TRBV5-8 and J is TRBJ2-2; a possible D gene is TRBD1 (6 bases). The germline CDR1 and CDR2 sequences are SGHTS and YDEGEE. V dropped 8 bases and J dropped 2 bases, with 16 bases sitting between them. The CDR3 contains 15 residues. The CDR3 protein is CARPLGQKNTGELFF. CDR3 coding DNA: TGTGCCAGACCATTAGGACAGAAAAACACCGGGGAGCTGTTTTTT. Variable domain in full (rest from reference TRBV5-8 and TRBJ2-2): EAGVTQSPTHLIKTRGQQATLRCSPISGHTSVYWYQQALGLGLQFLLWYDEGEERNRGNFPPRFSGRQFPNYSSELNVNALELEDSALYLCARPLGQKNTGELFFGEGSRLTVL.

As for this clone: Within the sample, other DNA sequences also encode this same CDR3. The CDR3 is CASSLGDSGNTIYF. The CDR3 DNA is TGCGCCAGCAGCTTGGGAGACTCTGGAAACACCATATATTTT. The chain recombines TRBV5-1 with TRBJ1-3; D unclear. The V gene lost 0 bases and the J gene lost 0 bases, with 4 bases spanning the gap. From germline, CDR1 is SGHRS and CDR2 YFSETQ. There are 14 residues in the CDR3.

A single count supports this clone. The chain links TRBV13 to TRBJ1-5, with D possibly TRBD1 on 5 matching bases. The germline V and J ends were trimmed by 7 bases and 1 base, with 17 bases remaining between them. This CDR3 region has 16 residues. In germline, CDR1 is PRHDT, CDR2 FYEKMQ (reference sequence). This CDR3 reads CASTVLQTVSNQPQHF. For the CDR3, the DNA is TGTGCCAGCACTGTATTACAGACAGTCAGCAATCAGCCCCAGCATTTT. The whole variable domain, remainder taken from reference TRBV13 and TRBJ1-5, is AAGVIQSPRHLIKEKRETATLKCYPIPRHDTVYWYQQGPGQDPQFLISFYEKMQSDKGSIPDRFSAQQFSDYHSELNMSSLELGDSALYFCASTVLQTVSNQPQHFGDGTRLSIL.

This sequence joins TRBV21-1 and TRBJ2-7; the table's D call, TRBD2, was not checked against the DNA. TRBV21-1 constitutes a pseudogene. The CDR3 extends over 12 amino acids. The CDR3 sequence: CASSKGGHEQYF. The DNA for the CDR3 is TGTGCCAGCAGCAAAGGAGGGCACGAGCAGTACTTC.

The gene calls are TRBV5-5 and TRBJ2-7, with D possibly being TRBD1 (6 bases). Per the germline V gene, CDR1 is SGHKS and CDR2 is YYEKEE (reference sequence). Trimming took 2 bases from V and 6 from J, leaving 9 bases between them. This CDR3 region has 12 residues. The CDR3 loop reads CASSFRGSEQYF. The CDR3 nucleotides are TGTGCCAGCAGCTTCAGGGGATCCGAGCAGTACTTC.

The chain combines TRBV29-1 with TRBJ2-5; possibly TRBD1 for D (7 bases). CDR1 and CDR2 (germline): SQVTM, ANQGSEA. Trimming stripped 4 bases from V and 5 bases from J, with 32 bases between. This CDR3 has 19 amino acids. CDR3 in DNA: TGCAGCGTTGCCAGTGGGGGGCCCGGACCGGGACAGCGTCGGGAGACCCAGTACTTC. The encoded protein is CSVASGGPGPGQRRETQYF.

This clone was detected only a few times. The CDR3 region is CATSRPSGQGNTGELFF. In DNA form, the CDR3 reads TGTGCCACCAGCAGGCCTTCCGGACAGGGCAACACCGGGGAGCTGTTTTTT. The genes are TRBV15 and TRBJ2-2; TRBD1 matches 8 bases. Trimming took 3 bases from V and 2 from J; bases not matched to a gene: 8. Germline V gene sequence: CDR1 LNHNV, CDR2 YYDKDF (reference sequence). This CDR3 is built from 17 residues.

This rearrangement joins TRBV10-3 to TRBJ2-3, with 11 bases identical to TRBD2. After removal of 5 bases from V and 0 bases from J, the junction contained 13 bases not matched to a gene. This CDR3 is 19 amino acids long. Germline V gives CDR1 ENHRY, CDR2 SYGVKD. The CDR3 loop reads CAISQAGLAESASTDTQYF. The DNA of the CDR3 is TGTGCCATCAGTCAAGCGGGACTAGCGGAGAGTGCTAGCACAGATACGCAGTATTTT.

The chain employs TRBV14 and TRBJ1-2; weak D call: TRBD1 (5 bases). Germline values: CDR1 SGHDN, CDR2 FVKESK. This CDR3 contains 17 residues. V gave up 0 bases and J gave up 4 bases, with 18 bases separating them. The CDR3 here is CASSQDVSREDCYGYTF. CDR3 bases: TGTGCCAGCAGCCAAGACGTGAGCAGGGAAGACTGCTATGGCTACACCTTC.

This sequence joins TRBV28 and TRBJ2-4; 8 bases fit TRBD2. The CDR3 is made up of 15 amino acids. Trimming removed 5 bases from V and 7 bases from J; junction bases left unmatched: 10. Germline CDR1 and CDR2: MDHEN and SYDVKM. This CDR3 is CASSLIREGTNIQYF. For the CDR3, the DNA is TGTGCCAGCAGTCTCATTCGGGAGGGGACCAACATTCAGTACTTC.

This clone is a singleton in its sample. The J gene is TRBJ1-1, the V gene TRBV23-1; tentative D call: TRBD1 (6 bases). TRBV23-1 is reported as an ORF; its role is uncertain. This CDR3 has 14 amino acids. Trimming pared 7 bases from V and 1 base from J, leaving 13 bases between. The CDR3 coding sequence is TGCGCCAGCAATAAAGGGGACAAGAACACTGAAGCTTTCTTT. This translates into CASNKGDKNTEAFF.

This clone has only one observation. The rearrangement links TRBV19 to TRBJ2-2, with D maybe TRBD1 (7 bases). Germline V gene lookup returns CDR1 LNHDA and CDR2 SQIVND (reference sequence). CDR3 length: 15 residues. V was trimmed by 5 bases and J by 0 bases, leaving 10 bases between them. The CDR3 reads CASSWRGPNTGELFF. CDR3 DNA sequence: TGTGCCAGTAGTTGGAGGGGGCCGAACACCGGGGAGCTGTTTTTT.

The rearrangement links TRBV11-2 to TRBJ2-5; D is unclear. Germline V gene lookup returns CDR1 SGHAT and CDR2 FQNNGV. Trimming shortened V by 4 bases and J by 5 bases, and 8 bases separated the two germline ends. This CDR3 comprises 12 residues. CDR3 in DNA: TGTGCCAGCAGCTCCCCCCTGGAGACCCAGTACTTC. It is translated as CASSSPLETQYF.

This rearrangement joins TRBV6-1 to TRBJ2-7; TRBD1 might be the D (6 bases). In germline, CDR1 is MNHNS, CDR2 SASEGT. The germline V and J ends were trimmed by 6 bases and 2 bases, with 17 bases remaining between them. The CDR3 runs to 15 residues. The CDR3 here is CASSRWDTETYEQYF. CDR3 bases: TGTGCCAGCAGCCGTTGGGACACCGAAACCTACGAGCAGTACTTC.

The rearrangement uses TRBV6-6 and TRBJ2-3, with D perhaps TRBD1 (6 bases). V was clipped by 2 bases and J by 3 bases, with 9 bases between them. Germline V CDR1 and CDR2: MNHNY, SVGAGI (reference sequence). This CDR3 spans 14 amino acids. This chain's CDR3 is CASSYPGQTDTQYF. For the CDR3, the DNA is TGTGCCAGCAGTTACCCAGGACAGACAGATACGCAGTATTTT.

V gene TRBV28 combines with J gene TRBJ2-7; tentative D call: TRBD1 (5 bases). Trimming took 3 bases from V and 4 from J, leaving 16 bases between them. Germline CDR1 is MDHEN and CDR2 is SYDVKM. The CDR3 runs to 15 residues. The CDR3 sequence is CASSFPGQGIYEQYF. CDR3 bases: TGTGCCAGCAGTTTCCCTGGGCAGGGTATATACGAGCAGTACTTC. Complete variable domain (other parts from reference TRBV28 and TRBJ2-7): DVKVTQSSRYLVKRTGEKVFLECVQDMDHENMFWYRQDPGLGLRLIYFSYDVKMKEKGDIPEGYSVSREKKERFSLILESASTNQTSMYLCASSFPGQGIYEQYFGPGTRLTVT.

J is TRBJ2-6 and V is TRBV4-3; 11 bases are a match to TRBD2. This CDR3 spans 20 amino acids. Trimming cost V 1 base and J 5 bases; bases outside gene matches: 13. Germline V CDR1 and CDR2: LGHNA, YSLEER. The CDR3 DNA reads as TGCGCCAGCAGCCAAGCTGATACTAGCGGGAGACTCCTTAGGGCCAACGTCCTGACTTTC. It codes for CASSQADTSGRLLRANVLTF.

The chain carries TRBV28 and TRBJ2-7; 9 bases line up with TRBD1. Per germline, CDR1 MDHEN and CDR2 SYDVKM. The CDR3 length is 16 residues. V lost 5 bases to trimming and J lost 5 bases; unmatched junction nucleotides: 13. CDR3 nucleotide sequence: TGTGCCAGCAGTACACAACCGGGACAGGGTTCCCACGAGCAGTACTTC. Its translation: CASSTQPGQGSHEQYF.

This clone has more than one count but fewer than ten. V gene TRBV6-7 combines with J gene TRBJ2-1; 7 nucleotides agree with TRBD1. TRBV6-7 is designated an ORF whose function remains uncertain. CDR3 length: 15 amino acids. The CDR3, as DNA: TGTGCAACGTCCGGGACAGAAATTCCCTACAATGAGCAGTTCTTC. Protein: CATSGTEIPYNEQFF.

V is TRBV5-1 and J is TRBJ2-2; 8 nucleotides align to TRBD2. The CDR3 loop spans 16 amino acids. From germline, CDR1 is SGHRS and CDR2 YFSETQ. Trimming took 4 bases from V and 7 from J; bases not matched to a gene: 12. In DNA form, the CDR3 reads TGCGCCAGCAGCGTACAACTAGCGGAGGCGAACGGGGAGCTGTTTTTT. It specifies CASSVQLAEANGELFF.

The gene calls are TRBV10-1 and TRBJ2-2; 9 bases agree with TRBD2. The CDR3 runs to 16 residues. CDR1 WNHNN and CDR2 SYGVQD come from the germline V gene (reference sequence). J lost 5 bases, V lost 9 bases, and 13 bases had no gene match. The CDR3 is CARRPGGLAVTGELFF. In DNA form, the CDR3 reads TGCGCCAGGCGTCCTGGGGGACTAGCAGTAACCGGGGAGCTGTTTTTT.

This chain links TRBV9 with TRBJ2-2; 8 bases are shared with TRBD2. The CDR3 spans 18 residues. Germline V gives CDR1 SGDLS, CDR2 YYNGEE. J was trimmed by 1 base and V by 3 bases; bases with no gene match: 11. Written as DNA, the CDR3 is TGTGCCAGCAGCGCAACCCCGGGGGGGGCTATGAACACCGGGGAGCTGTTTTTT. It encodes CASSATPGGAMNTGELFF. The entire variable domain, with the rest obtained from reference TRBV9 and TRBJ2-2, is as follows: DSGVTQTPKHLITATGQRVTLRCSPRSGDLSVYWYQQSLDQGLQFLIQYYNGEERAKGNILERFSAQQFPDLHSELNLSSLELGDSALYFCASSATPGGAMNTGELFFGEGSRLTVL.

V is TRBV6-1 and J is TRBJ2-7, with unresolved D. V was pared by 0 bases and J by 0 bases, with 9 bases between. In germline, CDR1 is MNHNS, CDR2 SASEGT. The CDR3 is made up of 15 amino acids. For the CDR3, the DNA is TGTGCCAGCAGTGAAGCACAGAATAGCTCCTACGAGCAGTACTTC. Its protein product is CASSEAQNSSYEQYF.

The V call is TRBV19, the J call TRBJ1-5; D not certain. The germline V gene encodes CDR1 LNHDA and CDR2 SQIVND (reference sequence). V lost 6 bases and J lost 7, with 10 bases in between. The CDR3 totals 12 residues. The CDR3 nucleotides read TGTGCCAGTAGCCCGTTCCTACAGCCCCAGCATTTT. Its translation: CASSPFLQPQHF.

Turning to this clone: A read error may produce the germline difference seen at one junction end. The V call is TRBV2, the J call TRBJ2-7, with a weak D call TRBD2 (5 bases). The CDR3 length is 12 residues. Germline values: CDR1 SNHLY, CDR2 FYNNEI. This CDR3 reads CASRTRDYGQYF. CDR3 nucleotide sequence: TGTGCCAGCAGGACCAGAGACTACGGGCAGTACTTC.

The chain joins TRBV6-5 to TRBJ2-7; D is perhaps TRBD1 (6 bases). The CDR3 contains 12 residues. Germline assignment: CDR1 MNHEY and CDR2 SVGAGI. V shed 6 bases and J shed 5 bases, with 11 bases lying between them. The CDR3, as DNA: TGTGCCAGCAGAACAGGGACCCACGAGCAGTACTTC. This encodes CASRTGTHEQYF.

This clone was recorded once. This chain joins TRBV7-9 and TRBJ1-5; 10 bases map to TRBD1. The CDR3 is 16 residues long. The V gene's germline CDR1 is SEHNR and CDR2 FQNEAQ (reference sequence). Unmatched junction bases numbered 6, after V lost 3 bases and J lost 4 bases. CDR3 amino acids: CASSLWDRGLNQPQHF. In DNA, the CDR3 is TGTGCCAGCAGCTTGTGGGACAGGGGTCTGAATCAGCCCCAGCATTTT.

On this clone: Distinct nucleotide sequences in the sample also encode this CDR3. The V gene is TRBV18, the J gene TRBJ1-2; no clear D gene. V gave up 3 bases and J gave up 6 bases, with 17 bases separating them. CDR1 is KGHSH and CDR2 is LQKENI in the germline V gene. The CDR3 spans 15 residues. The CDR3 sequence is CASSPPTSAIHGYTF. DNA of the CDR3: TGTGCCAGCTCACCCCCCACGAGTGCGATACATGGCTACACCTTC.

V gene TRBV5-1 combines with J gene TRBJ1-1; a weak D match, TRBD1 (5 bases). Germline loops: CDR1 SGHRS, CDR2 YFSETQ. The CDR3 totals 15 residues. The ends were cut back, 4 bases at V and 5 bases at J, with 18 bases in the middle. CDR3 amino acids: CASSPLGGDITEAFF. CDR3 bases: TGCGCCAGCAGCCCCCTGGGGGGGGATATTACTGAAGCTTTCTTT.

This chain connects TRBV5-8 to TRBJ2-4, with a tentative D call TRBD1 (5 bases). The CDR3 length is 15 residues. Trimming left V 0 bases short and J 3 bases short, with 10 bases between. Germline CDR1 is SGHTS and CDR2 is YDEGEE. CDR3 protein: CASSLGGRGKNIQYF. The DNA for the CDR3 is TGTGCCAGCAGCTTGGGGGGTAGGGGCAAAAACATTCAGTACTTC. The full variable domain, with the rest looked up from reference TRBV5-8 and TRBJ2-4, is EAGVTQSPTHLIKTRGQQATLRCSPISGHTSVYWYQQALGLGLQFLLWYDEGEERNRGNFPPRFSGRQFPNYSSELNVNALELEDSALYLCASSLGGRGKNIQYFGAGTRLSVL.

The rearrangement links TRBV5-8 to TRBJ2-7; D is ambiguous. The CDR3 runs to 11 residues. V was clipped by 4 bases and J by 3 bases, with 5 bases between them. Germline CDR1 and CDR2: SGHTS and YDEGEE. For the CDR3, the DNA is TGTGCCAGCAGCCCCGGCTACGAGCAGTACTTC. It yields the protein CASSPGYEQYF.